This T cell receptor beta chain came from a study of blood T cell repertoires in COVID-19. The assay was immunoSEQ multiplex PCR, and TCRdb's table has in-frame clones only and misses some. The data hold about 400,000 clones, with more than 80% observed a single time. J gave up 0 bases and V 1 base, and 3 bases lay outside the gene matches. The germline V gene encodes CDR1 SGHNT and CDR2 YYREEE (reference sequence). The CDR3 consists of 17 residues. The gene calls are TRBV5-4 and TRBJ1-3; 11 bases match TRBD1. The clonotype comes from a man aged 40-49 years with acute or convalescent COVID-19. The specimen sequenced was peripheral blood. CDR3 bases: TGTGCCAGCAGCTTGTTGGGACAGGGGGACTCTGGAAACACCATATATTTT. This gives the protein CASSLLGQGDSGNTIYF. The whole variable domain, remainder taken from reference TRBV5-4 and TRBJ1-3, is ETGVTQSPTHLIKTRGQQVTLRCSSQSGHNTVSWYQQALGQGPQFIFQYYREEENGRGNFPPRFSGLQFPNYSSELNVNALELDDSALYLCASSLLGQGDSGNTIYFGEGSWLTVV.